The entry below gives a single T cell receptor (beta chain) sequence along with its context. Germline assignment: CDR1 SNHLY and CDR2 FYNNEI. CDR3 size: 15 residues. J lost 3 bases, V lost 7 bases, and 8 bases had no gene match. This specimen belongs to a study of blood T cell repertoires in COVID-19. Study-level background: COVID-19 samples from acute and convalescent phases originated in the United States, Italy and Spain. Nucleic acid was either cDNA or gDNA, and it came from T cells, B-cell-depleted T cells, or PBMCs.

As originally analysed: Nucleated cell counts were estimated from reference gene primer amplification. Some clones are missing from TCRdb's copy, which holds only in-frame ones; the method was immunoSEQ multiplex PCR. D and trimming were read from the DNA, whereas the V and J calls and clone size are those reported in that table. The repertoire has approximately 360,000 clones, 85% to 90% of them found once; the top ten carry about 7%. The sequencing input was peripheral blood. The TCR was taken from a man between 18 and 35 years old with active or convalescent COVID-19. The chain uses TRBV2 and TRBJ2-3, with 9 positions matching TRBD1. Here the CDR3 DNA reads TGTGCCAGCACCGAGGGGACAGGGAGGACAGATACGCAGTATTTT. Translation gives CASTEGTGRTDTQYF.